The rows below give T cell receptor beta chains drawn from one sample of a study of CD8 T cells in ankylosing spondylitis. MiXCR, applied by TCRdb to the 5' RACE reads, yields one record per CDR3 protein. This table holds 250,000 to 300,000 distinct CDR3 sequences, 15% to 25% found once. The sequencing sample was made of blood, either unsorted or a sorted T cell fraction (not recorded which). The origin of the receptors is a male donor with ankylosing spondylitis or in good health (not recorded which). CDR3s include the opening cysteine and the closing phenylalanine or tryptophan. The order of the fields is clone size, V gene, J gene, D gene, CDR3 protein, CDR3 DNA. A D gene is named only where the DNA matches it firmly. Not all rows give a size; the values are once, few, many and, for expanded clones, a class.

>.|TRBV6-5|TRBJ2-1|TRBD2
CASSSTRLAGGPNEQFF
TGTGCCAGCAGTTCAACCCGACTAGCGGGGGGACCCAATGAGCAGTTCTTC
>few|TRBV12-3/TRBV12-4|TRBJ2-3|TRBD2
CASSWSLSGRAGTDTQYF
TGTGCCAGCAGTTGGTCTCTTAGCGGGAGGGCAGGCACAGATACGCAGTATTTT
>.|TRBV3-1|TRBJ2-1|TRBD1
CASSHRTGAYNEQFF
TGTGCCAGCAGCCACCGGACAGGAGCCTACAATGAGCAGTTCTTC
>.|TRBV5-1|TRBJ2-3|TRBD2
CASSLGLAGDRTDTQYF
TGCGCCAGCAGCTTGGGACTAGCGGGAGATCGTACAGATACGCAGTATTTT
>few|TRBV5-5|TRBJ2-3|TRBD1
CASSYWDRADTQYF
TGTGCCAGCAGCTACTGGGACAGGGCAGATACGCAGTATTTT
>few|TRBV12-3/TRBV12-4|TRBJ2-1|TRBD2
CASSKGGGVSYNEQFF
TGTGCCAGCAGTAAGGGCGGGGGGGTCTCCTACAATGAGCAGTTCTTC
>.|TRBV5-1|TRBJ1-5|.
CASSLDSTGQPQHF
TGCGCCAGCAGCTTGGACAGCACAGGTCAGCCCCAGCATTTT
>few|TRBV5-1|TRBJ2-3|.
CASSKEIHTDTQYF
TGCGCCAGCAGCAAGGAGATCCACACAGATACGCAGTATTTT
>.|TRBV12-3/TRBV12-4|TRBJ2-2|TRBD1
CASSSGQGINTGELFF
TGTGCCAGCAGTTCAGGACAGGGGATTAACACCGGGGAGCTGTTTTTT
>.|TRBV4-1|TRBJ2-4|TRBD1
CASSQADRVENIQYF
TGCGCCAGCAGCCAGGCGGACAGGGTGGAAAACATTCAGTACTTC
>few|TRBV20-1|TRBJ2-1|.
CSVRGASSYNEQFF
TGCAGTGTCAGGGGGGCGAGCTCCTACAATGAGCAGTTCTTC
>.|TRBV3-1|TRBJ2-3|TRBD1
CASSQAEDRVDSDSTDTQYF
TGTGCTAGCAGCCAAGCCGAAGACAGGGTGGATTCAGATAGCACAGATACGCAGTATTTT
>.|TRBV27|TRBJ1-3|TRBD1
CASSFQGVAGNTIYF
TGTGCCAGCAGTTTCCAGGGGGTCGCTGGAAACACCATATATTTT
>.|TRBV11-2|TRBJ2-1|.
CASSKGASRVHEQFF
TGTGCCAGCAGTAAGGGTGCTAGCAGGGTACATGAGCAGTTCTTC
>few|TRBV6-6|TRBJ2-3|.
CASTYPGTDTQYF
TGTGCCAGCACCTATCCCGGGACAGATACGCAGTATTTT
>once|TRBV13|TRBJ2-1|.
CASSLRRASWSGYNEQFF
TGTGCCAGCAGCTTACGAAGAGCTAGCTGGAGTGGGTACAATGAGCAGTTCTTC
>few|TRBV7-8|TRBJ1-6|.
CASSATDMGASYNSPLHF
TGTGCCAGCAGCGCTACGGACATGGGGGCTTCCTATAATTCACCCCTCCACTTT
>.|TRBV6-1|TRBJ2-5|.
CASSPPGGGRETQYF
TGTGCCAGCAGTCCTCCCGGTGGGGGGAGGGAGACCCAGTACTTC
>few|TRBV20-1|TRBJ2-3|TRBD2
CSARDSLAGGLNTQYF
TGCAGTGCTAGGGACTCCCTAGCGGGGGGTTTAAATACGCAGTATTTT
>.|TRBV20-1|TRBJ2-1|.
CSVWGAGNGQFF
TGCAGTGTGTGGGGGGCCGGGAATGGGCAGTTCTTC
>.|TRBV27|TRBJ2-1|.
CASSARRGGSYNEQFF
TGTGCCAGCAGTGCTCGTCGGGGCGGCTCCTACAATGAGCAGTTCTTC
>few|TRBV6-1|TRBJ2-1|.
CASSEVLTAVGRYNEQFF
TGTGCCAGCAGTGAAGTTCTGACGGCGGTCGGAAGATACAATGAGCAGTTCTTC
>few|TRBV28|TRBJ2-1|TRBD2
CASNTLAGGSYNEQFF
TGTGCCAGCAACACACTAGCGGGAGGCTCCTACAATGAGCAGTTCTTC
>few|TRBV9|TRBJ2-1|.
CASSVGLAASSYNEQFF
TGTGCCAGCAGCGTAGGATTAGCGGCCAGCTCCTACAATGAGCAGTTCTTC
>.|TRBV11-2|TRBJ2-1|.
CASSPRPPTGYGLYNEQFF
TGTGCCAGCAGCCCCCGCCCGCCTACAGGTTACGGACTCTACAATGAGCAGTTCTTC
>.|TRBV5-1|TRBJ1-1|.
CASRMPGRTEAFF
TGCGCCAGCCGGATGCCGGGCCGCACTGAAGCTTTCTTT
>.|TRBV6-1|TRBJ2-1|TRBD2
CASIKRESYNEQFF
TGTGCCAGCATCAAGCGGGAGAGTTACAATGAGCAGTTCTTC
>many|TRBV5-1|TRBJ2-3|TRBD2
CASSLAGGRSDTQYF
TGCGCCAGCAGCTTAGCGGGGGGGCGATCAGATACGCAGTATTTT
>many|TRBV24-1|TRBJ2-2|.
CATGGPNTGELFF
TGTGCCACCGGGGGACCAAACACCGGGGAGCTGTTTTTT
>few|TRBV7-3|TRBJ2-3|.
CASSPSDSSTDTQYF
TGTGCCAGCAGCCCTTCGGACTCTAGCACAGATACGCAGTATTTT
>.|TRBV20-1|TRBJ2-1|.
CSASDSHNEQFF
TGCAGTGCTTCCGACTCCCACAATGAGCAGTTCTTC
>.|TRBV12-3/TRBV12-4|TRBJ2-2|.
CASSFGRRNTGELFF
TGTGCCAGCAGTTTTGGCAGAAGGAACACCGGGGAGCTGTTTTTT
>.|TRBV14|TRBJ2-1|.
CASSQGPGLPYNEQFF
TGTGCCAGCAGCCAAGGTCCGGGATTACCCTACAATGAGCAGTTCTTC
>.|TRBV27|TRBJ1-1|.
CASTITLGNTEAFF
TGTGCCAGCACCATCACCTTGGGGAACACTGAAGCTTTCTTT
>few|TRBV21-1|TRBJ1-1|.
CASRQDRLDMNTEAFF
TGTGCCAGCAGGCAGGACAGACTAGATATGAACACTGAAGCTTTCTTT
>few|TRBV12-3/TRBV12-4|TRBJ2-6|.
CASSTQPGANVLTF
TGTGCCAGCAGTACCCAACCTGGGGCCAACGTCCTGACTTTC
>.|TRBV3-1|TRBJ2-1|TRBD2
CASSQSGGAGNEQFF
TGTGCCAGCAGCCAAAGCGGGGGGGCGGGTAATGAGCAGTTCTTC
>.|TRBV6-5|TRBJ1-1|.
CASSSLKNTEAFF
TGTGCCAGCAGTTCCCTCAAGAACACTGAAGCTTTCTTT
>.|TRBV24-1|TRBJ2-1|TRBD1
CATSDRGRDEQFF
TGTGCCACCAGTGATAGGGGGCGTGATGAGCAGTTCTTC
>many|TRBV12-3/TRBV12-4|TRBJ1-1|.
CASSLSQNTEAFF
TGTGCCAGCAGTTTAAGTCAGAACACTGAAGCTTTCTTT
>once|TRBV12-3/TRBV12-4|TRBJ2-2|.
CASSSGFSGELFF
TGTGCCAGCAGTTCAGGGTTTTCCGGGGAGCTGTTTTTT
>.|TRBV28|TRBJ2-1|TRBD2
CASSFPLAGRSNEQFF
TGTGCCAGCAGTTTCCCACTAGCGGGGAGGAGCAATGAGCAGTTCTTC
>.|TRBV2|TRBJ2-1|TRBD2
CTFSFRGVGLAIYNEQFF
TGTACCTTCAGTTTCAGAGGGGTCGGACTAGCGATTTACAATGAGCAGTTCTTC
>few|TRBV15|TRBJ2-5|.
CATSRDLLQETQYF
TGTGCCACCAGCAGAGATCTTCTACAAGAGACCCAGTACTTC
>.|TRBV6-5|TRBJ1-5|TRBD1
CASSWDRGLYQPQHF
TGTGCCAGCAGTTGGGACAGGGGACTGTATCAGCCCCAGCATTTT
>.|TRBV5-1|TRBJ2-5|.
CASSSSMTLETQYF
TGCGCCAGCAGCTCAAGCATGACACTGGAGACCCAGTACTTC
>.|TRBV6-6|TRBJ2-1|.
CAIGKSSYSEQFF
TGTGCCATTGGAAAGAGCTCCTACAGTGAGCAGTTCTTC
>.|TRBV9|TRBJ2-1|.
CASSTRGEAYNEQFF
TGTGCCAGCAGCACGAGGGGGGAAGCCTACAATGAGCAGTTCTTC
>.|TRBV20-1|TRBJ1-1|.
CSARGGQMNTEAFF
TGCAGTGCTAGAGGCGGTCAGATGAACACTGAAGCTTTCTTT